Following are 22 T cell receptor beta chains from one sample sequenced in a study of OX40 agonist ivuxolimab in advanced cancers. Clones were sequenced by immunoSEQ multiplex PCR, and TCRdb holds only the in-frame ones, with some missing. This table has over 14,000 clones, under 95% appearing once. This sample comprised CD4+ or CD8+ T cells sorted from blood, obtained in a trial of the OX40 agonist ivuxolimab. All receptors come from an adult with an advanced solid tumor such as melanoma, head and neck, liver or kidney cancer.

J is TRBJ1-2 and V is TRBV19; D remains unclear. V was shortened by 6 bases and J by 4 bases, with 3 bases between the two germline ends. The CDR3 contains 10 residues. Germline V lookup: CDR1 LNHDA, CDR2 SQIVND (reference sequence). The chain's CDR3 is CASRGYGYTF. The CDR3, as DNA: TGTGCCAGTAGGGGCTATGGCTACACCTTC. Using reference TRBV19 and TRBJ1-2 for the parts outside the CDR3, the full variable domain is DGGITQSPKYLFRKEGQNVTLSCEQNLNHDAMYWYRQDPGQGLRLIYYSQIVNDFQKGDIAEGYSVSREKKESFPLTVTSAQKNPTAFYLCASRGYGYTFGSGTRLTVV.

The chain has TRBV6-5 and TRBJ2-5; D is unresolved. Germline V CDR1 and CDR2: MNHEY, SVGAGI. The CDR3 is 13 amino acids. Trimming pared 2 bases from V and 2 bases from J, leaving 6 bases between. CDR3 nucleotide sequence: TGTGCCAGCAGTTACGGCTCTCAAGAGACCCAGTACTTC. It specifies CASSYGSQETQYF.

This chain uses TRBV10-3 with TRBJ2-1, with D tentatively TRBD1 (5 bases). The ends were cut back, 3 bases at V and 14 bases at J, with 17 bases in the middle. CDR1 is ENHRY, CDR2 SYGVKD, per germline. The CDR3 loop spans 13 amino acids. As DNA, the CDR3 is TGTGCCATCAGTGAAGAAAGGGGTTCTAATGAGTTCTTC. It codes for CAISEERGSNEFF.

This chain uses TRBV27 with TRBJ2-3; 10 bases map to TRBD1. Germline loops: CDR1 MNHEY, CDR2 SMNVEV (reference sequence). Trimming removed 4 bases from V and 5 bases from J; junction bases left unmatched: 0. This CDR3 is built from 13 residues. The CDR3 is CASSWDRGDTQYF. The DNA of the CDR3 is TGTGCCAGCAGTTGGGACAGGGGAGATACGCAGTATTTT.

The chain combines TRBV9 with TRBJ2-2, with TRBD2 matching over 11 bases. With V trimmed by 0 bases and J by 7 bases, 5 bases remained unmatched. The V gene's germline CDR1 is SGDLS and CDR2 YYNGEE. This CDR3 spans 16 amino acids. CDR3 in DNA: TGTGCCAGCAGCGTAGGGGGGCTAGCGGGAGGCGGGGAGCTGTTTTTT. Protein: CASSVGGLAGGGELFF.

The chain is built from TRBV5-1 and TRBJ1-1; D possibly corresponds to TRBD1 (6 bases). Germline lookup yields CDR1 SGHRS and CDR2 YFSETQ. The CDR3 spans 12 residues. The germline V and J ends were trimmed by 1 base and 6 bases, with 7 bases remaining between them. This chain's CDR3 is CASSLKGAEAFF. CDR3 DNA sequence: TGCGCCAGCAGCTTGAAGGGGGCTGAAGCTTTCTTT.

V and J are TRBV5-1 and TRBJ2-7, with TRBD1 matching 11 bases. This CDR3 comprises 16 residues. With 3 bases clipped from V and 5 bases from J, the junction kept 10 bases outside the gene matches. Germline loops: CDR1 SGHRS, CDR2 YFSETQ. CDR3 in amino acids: CASSYGTGGRNDEQYF. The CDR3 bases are TGCGCCAGCAGCTACGGGACAGGGGGACGGAATGACGAGCAGTACTTC.

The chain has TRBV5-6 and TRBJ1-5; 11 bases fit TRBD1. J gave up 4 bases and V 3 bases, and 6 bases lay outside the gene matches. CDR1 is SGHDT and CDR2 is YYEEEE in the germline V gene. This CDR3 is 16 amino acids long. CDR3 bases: TGTGCCAGCAGCTCGACAGGGACAGGGGGTAATCAGCCCCAGCATTTT. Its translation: CASSSTGTGGNQPQHF.

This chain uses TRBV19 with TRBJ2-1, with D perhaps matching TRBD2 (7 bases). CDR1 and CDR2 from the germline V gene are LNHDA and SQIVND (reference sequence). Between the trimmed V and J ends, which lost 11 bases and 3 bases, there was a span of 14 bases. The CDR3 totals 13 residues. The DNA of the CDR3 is TGTGCCGCCCGGGGGGCGAGCTACAATGAGCAGTTCTTC. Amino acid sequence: CAARGASYNEQFF.

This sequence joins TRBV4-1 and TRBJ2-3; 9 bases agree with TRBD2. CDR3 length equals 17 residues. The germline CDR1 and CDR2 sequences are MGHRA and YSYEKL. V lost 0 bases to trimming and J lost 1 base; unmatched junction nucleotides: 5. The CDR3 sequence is CASSQEGAGGRTDTQYF. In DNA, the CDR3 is TGCGCCAGCAGCCAAGAGGGGGCGGGAGGGCGCACAGATACGCAGTATTTT.

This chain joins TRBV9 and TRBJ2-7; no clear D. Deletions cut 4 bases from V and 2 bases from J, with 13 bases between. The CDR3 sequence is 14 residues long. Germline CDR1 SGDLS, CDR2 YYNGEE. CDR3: CASSPPGGAYEQYF. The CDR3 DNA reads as TGTGCCAGCAGCCCTCCCGGTGGGGCCTACGAGCAGTACTTC.

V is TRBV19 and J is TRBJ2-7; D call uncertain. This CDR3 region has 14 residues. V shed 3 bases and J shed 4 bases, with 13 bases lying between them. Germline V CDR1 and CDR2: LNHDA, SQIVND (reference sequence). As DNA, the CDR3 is TGTGCCAGTAGTATCGGAAGCCTGGCTTACGAGCAGTACTTC. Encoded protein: CASSIGSLAYEQYF.

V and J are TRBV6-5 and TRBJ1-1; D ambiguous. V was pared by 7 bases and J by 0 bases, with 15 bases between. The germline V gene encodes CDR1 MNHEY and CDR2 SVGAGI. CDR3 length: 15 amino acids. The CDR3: CASTLGEGMNTEAFF. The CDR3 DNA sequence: TGTGCCAGCACTCTTGGGGAGGGAATGAACACTGAAGCTTTCTTT.

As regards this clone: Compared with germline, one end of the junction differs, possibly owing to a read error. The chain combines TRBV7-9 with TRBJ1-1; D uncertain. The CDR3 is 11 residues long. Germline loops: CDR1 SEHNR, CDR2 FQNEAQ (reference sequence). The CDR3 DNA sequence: TGTGCCAGCAGGTTAGACACTGAAGCTTTCTTT. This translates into CASRLDTEAFF.

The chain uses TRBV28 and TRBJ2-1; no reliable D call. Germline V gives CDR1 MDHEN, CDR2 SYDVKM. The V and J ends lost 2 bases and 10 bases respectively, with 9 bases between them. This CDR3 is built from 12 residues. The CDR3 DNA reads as TGTGCCAGCAGTTTAAGGGCCAGGGAGCAGTTCTTC. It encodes CASSLRAREQFF.

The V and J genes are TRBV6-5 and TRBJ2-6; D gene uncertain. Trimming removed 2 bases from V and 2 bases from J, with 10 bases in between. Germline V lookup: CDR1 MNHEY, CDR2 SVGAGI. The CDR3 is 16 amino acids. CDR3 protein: CASSYPTITGANVLTF. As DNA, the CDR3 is TGTGCCAGCAGTTACCCCACGATTACTGGGGCCAACGTCCTGACTTTC.

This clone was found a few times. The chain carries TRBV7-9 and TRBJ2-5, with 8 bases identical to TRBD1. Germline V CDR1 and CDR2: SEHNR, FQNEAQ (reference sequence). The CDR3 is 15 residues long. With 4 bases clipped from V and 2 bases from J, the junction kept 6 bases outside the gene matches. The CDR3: CASSSPNRGQETQYF. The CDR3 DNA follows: TGTGCCAGCAGCTCCCCCAACAGGGGGCAAGAGACCCAGTACTTC.

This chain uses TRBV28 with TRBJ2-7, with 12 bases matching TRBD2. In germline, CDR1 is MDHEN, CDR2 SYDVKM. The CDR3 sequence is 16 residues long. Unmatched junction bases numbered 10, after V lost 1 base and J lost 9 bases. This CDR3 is CASSLYVLAGGLGQYF. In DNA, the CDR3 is TGTGCCAGCAGTTTATACGTACTAGCGGGAGGTTTGGGGCAGTACTTC.

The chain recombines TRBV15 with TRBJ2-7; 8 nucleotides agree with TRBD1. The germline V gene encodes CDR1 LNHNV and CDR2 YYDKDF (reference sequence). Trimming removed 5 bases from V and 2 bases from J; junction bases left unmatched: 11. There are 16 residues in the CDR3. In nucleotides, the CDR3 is TGTGCCACCAGCGAAATGGGACAGGCGACCACCTACGAGCAGTACTTC. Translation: CATSEMGQATTYEQYF.

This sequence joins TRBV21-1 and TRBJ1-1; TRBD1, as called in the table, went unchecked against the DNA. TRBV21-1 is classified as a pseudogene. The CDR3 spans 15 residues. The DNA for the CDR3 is TGTGCCAGCAGCAAAGCGAAGGGGGTGCACACTGAAGCTTTCTTT. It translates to CASSKAKGVHTEAFF.

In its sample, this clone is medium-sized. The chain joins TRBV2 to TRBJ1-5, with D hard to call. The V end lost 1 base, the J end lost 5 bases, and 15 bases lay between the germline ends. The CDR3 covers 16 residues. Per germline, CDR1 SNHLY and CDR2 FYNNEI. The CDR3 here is CASSEVGVWVHQPQHF. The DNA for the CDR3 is TGTGCCAGCAGTGAAGTCGGGGTGTGGGTTCATCAGCCCCAGCATTTT.

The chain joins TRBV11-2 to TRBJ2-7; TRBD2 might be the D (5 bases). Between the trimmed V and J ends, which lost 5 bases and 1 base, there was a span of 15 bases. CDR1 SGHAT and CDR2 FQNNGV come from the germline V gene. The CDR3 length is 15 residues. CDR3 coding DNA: TGTGCCAGCAGCGCCGGGCCGGGATTTTCCTACGAGCAGTACTTC. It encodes CASSAGPGFSYEQYF.